The T cell receptor beta chain described here comes from a study of shared clonotypes between healthy human individuals. Study-level information: Ranging from 18 to 49 in age, donors were two women and a few men. Study-wide results and limits: Limitation of the genetic and exposure-history diversity represented came from the few donors.

This CDR3 has 15 residues. CDR1 is SNHLY and CDR2 is FYNNEI in the germline V gene. V was clipped by 6 bases and J by 7 bases, with 16 bases between them. Deep-level assay runs were performed. In the study's own analysis: Quality scores were absent from the junction-only immunoSEQ sequences, so filtering differed. Produced via immunoSEQ multiplex PCR; TCRdb's table is partial and in-frame only. Clone size and the V and J calls come from that table; the DNA yielded D and trimming. Among about 450,000 clones listed, roughly 77% were seen once. Turning to this clone: Its antigen remains unknown.

The chain is built from TRBV2 and TRBJ1-6, with D possibly being TRBD1 (6 bases). Sequenced material: PBMCs. The sequence derives from a woman in her 40s in good health. Some clones in this sample may be carry-over from other donors' samples. The CDR3 DNA reads TGTGCCAGCAGCCCTCTGATACAGGGAAATTCACCCCTCCACTTT. Its translation: CASSPLIQGNSPLHF.